This TCR beta chain originates from a study of Ad26.COV2.S vaccination and SARS-CoV-2 variants. Treatment denoted: roughly 20 received Ad26.COV2.S at low or high dose, single or two shots; about 5 received placebo; per-sample allocation not given. At day 63 after the first vaccine or placebo injection, samples were drawn. Method: immunoSEQ multiplex PCR; TCRdb's copy keeps in-frame clones and lacks some. The data contain more than 300,000 clones, about 86% of them singletons. This CDR3 spans 18 amino acids. The germline V gene encodes CDR1 SEHNR and CDR2 FQNEAQ (reference sequence). V was pared by 1 base and J by 3 bases, with 14 bases of the junction left unmatched.

This clonotype was sampled from a person aged 18-65 years who received the Ad26.COV2.S COVID-19 vaccine or a placebo. The starting material was peripheral blood, obtained in a trial of Ad26.COV2.S vaccine versus placebo. The chain is built from TRBV7-9 and TRBJ1-2, with 7 bases aligning to TRBD1. The CDR3 reads CASSLGLSGTEEYYGYTF. The CDR3 nucleotides read TGTGCCAGCAGCTTAGGCCTTTCCGGGACAGAGGAATACTATGGCTACACCTTC.